These T cell receptor beta chains were read from a single sample in a study of T cells in Graves' hyperthyroidism and ophthalmopathy. TCRdb itself ran the multiplex PCR reads through MiXCR, one entry per CDR3 protein. The table includes approximately 600,000 distinct CDR3 sequences, approximately 15% detected once. The sequencing input was blood. These TCRs come from a woman aged 25 to 45 with Graves' hyperthyroidism that later progressed to Graves' ophthalmopathy. The CDR3 runs from the conserved cysteine through the conserved F or W. Fields, in order: clone size, J gene, V gene, D gene, CDR3 protein, CDR3 DNA. D genes are given only for firm matches. Rows may omit the clone size; those that give it use once, few, many or a size class.

abundance: -
j_gene: TRBJ2-3
v_gene: TRBV11-3
d_gene: TRBD1
CDR3aa: CASSFRTGITDTQCF
CDR3nt: TGTGCCAGCAGCTTTAGGACAGGGATTACAGATACGCAGTGTTTT

abundance: many
j_gene: TRBJ2-7
v_gene: TRBV20-1
d_gene: TRBD1
CDR3aa: CSARALTQGVFAYEQYF
CDR3nt: TGCAGTGCTAGAGCCCTAACGCAGGGGGTATTCGCCTACGAGCAGTACTTC

abundance: few
j_gene: TRBJ2-7
v_gene: TRBV6-1
d_gene: -
CDR3aa: CASNKLESSYEQYF
CDR3nt: TGTGCCAGCAATAAATTGGAGAGCTCCTACGAGCAGTACTTC

abundance: many
j_gene: TRBJ2-7
v_gene: TRBV4-1
d_gene: -
CDR3aa: CASSQGLDGTYEQYF
CDR3nt: TGCGCCAGCAGCCAGGGCCTGGACGGGACCTACGAGCAGTACTTC

abundance: many
j_gene: TRBJ1-1
v_gene: TRBV6-2/TRBV6-3
d_gene: -
CDR3aa: CASSYVQSNTEAFF
CDR3nt: TGTGCCAGCAGTTACGTACAGTCAAACACTGAAGCTTTCTTT

abundance: many
j_gene: TRBJ2-2
v_gene: TRBV12-3/TRBV12-4
d_gene: -
CDR3aa: CASRLQGRYTGELFF
CDR3nt: TGTGCCAGCAGACTGCAGGGGAGGTACACCGGGGAGCTGTTTTTT

abundance: -
j_gene: TRBJ2-5
v_gene: TRBV19
d_gene: TRBD2
CDR3aa: CASSIGLAGDSGVFQETQYF
CDR3nt: TGTGCCAGTAGTATTGGGTTAGCGGGAGATTCTGGGGTATTCCAAGAGACCCAGTACTTC

abundance: few
j_gene: TRBJ1-1
v_gene: TRBV24-1
d_gene: -
CDR3aa: CATSSSVWGEAFF
CDR3nt: TGTGCCACCAGTAGCAGCGTTTGGGGTGAAGCTTTCTTT

abundance: -
j_gene: TRBJ2-2
v_gene: TRBV6-1
d_gene: -
CDR3aa: CARSENTWINTGELFF
CDR3nt: TGTGCCCGCTCTGAAAATACCTGGATTAACACCGGGGAGCTGTTTTTT

abundance: many
j_gene: TRBJ2-7
v_gene: TRBV10-3
d_gene: TRBD2
CDR3aa: CAIGEAGGPYEQYF
CDR3nt: TGTGCCATCGGAGAAGCGGGAGGGCCCTACGAGCAGTACTTC

abundance: many
j_gene: TRBJ2-7
v_gene: TRBV28
d_gene: -
CDR3aa: CASTTSGASSYEQYF
CDR3nt: TGTGCCAGCACCACCTCGGGGGCAAGCTCCTACGAGCAGTACTTC

abundance: many
j_gene: TRBJ2-3
v_gene: TRBV27
d_gene: -
CDR3aa: CASSKGGDTQYF
CDR3nt: TGTGCCAGCAGTAAGGGGGGGGATACGCAGTATTTT

abundance: many
j_gene: TRBJ2-5
v_gene: TRBV12-3/TRBV12-4
d_gene: -
CDR3aa: CASTLGVAQTQYF
CDR3nt: TGTGCCAGCACTCTAGGGGTGGCCCAGACCCAGTACTTC

abundance: many
j_gene: TRBJ1-4
v_gene: TRBV29-1
d_gene: -
CDR3aa: CSDRRDEKLFF
CDR3nt: TGCAGCGACAGGAGGGATGAAAAACTGTTTTTT